The 26 T cell receptor beta chains reported below all come from one sample, sequenced in a study of technical replicates of blood from several donors. TCRdb's table, derived via immunoSEQ multiplex PCR, lists solely in-frame clones and lacks some. The sample holds 9,500 to 15,000 clones, roughly 95% seen once. Material: PBMCs. The receptors here all came from a human donor in good health.

V gene TRBV7-8 combines with J gene TRBJ2-1; TRBD2 matches 10 bases. Germline V gives CDR1 SGHVS, CDR2 FQNEAQ. The trim removed 4 bases at V and 3 bases at J, leaving 6 bases unmatched. The CDR3 covers 16 residues. The DNA for the CDR3 is TGTGCCAGCAGCTACCTAGCGGGAGTCATCTACAATGAGCAGTTCTTC. This gives the protein CASSYLAGVIYNEQFF.

This CDR3 reads CAWSVGGTSGTHEQYF. CDR3 nucleotides: TGTGCCTGGAGTGTTGGGGGGACTAGCGGGACCCACGAGCAGTACTTC. The V and J genes are TRBV30 and TRBJ2-7, with TRBD2 identical over 13 bases. The CDR3 sequence is 16 residues long. Germline lookup yields CDR1 GTSNPN and CDR2 SVGIG (reference sequence). Trimming cost V 0 bases and J 5 bases; bases outside gene matches: 7.

V usage is TRBV19 and J usage is TRBJ1-5; possibly TRBD1 for D (6 bases). This CDR3 is 14 amino acids long. The germline V gene has CDR1 LNHDA and CDR2 SQIVND (reference sequence). Trimming took off 8 bases at V and 2 bases at J, with 13 bases between the two ends. The CDR3 sequence: CASSQGNGNQPQHF. CDR3 DNA sequence: TGTGCCAGTTCGCAGGGGAATGGCAATCAGCCCCAGCATTTT.

The rearrangement uses TRBV7-8 and TRBJ2-5, with TRBD1 matching over 9 bases. Germline CDR1 is SGHVS and CDR2 is FQNEAQ. CDR3 size: 16 residues. The trim removed 3 bases at V and 5 bases at J, leaving 10 bases unmatched. The CDR3 coding sequence is TGTGCCAGCAGCTTCCTCTTAACAGGGGGCGGCGAGACCCAGTACTTC. Translation: CASSFLLTGGGETQYF.

The rearrangement uses TRBV7-8 and TRBJ2-3; 7 positions match TRBD1. CDR3 size: 14 residues. J gave up 6 bases and V 5 bases, and 8 bases lay outside the gene matches. CDR1 and CDR2 (germline): SGHVS, FQNEAQ. CDR3 coding DNA: TGTGCCAGCAGCAGAACAGGGGAAGGGGATACGCAGTATTTT. It codes for CASSRTGEGDTQYF.

This chain connects TRBV7-2 to TRBJ2-5, with 10 bases that match TRBD2. The trim removed 1 base at V and 5 bases at J, leaving 7 bases unmatched. The germline CDR1 and CDR2 sequences are SGHTA and FQGNSA. CDR3 length equals 16 residues. The DNA for the CDR3 is TGTGCCAGCAGCTTAGTTCTAGCGGGAGTCGGGGAGACCCAGTACTTC. Amino acids: CASSLVLAGVGETQYF.

The V gene is TRBV6-6, the J gene TRBJ2-5; D is possibly TRBD1 (5 bases). V gave up 5 bases and J gave up 0 bases, with 7 bases separating them. The CDR3 runs 13 residues. Germline V CDR1 and CDR2: MNHNY, SVGAGI (reference sequence). Written as DNA, the CDR3 is TGTGCCAGCAGTGGGGCGTACCAAGAGACCCAGTACTTC. Protein sequence: CASSGAYQETQYF.

V is TRBV19 and J is TRBJ2-5; the match to TRBD1 covers 12 bases. The CDR3 is 16 amino acids. The trim removed 6 bases at V and 5 bases at J, leaving 10 bases unmatched. From germline, CDR1 is LNHDA and CDR2 SQIVND (reference sequence). Written as DNA, the CDR3 is TGTGCCAGTAGCTTCCAGGGGACAGGGGGCGCCGAGACCCAGTACTTC. This codes for CASSFQGTGGAETQYF.

This chain joins TRBV10-3 and TRBJ2-7, with 14 positions matching TRBD2. The germline gives CDR1 ENHRY, CDR2 SYGVKD. Trimming cost V 6 bases and J 7 bases; bases outside gene matches: 8. The CDR3 is made up of 15 amino acids. The CDR3 nucleotides are TGTGCCATCAGGCGTCCGGGACTAGCGGGAGAGGAGCAGTACTTC. Protein product: CAIRRPGLAGEEQYF.

V is TRBV6-5 and J is TRBJ2-2, with D possibly matching TRBD1 (5 bases). Trimming removed 8 bases from V and 0 bases from J, with 13 bases in between. The CDR3 spans 15 residues. The germline gives CDR1 MNHEY, CDR2 SVGAGI. The CDR3 DNA reads TGTGCCAGCTCGCCTGGGGCGACGAACACCGGGGAGCTGTTTTTT. Its protein product is CASSPGATNTGELFF.

The chain employs TRBV6-4 and TRBJ1-2, with 8 bases fitting TRBD1. Germline-derived CDR1 and CDR2 are MRHNA and SNTAGT. CDR3 size: 11 residues. With 9 bases clipped from V and 8 bases from J, the junction kept 5 bases outside the gene matches. CDR3 loop: CARLRDRGYTF. The CDR3 region has the DNA TGTGCCAGGCTGAGGGACAGGGGCTACACCTTC.

The chain's CDR3 is CASSLRTGKGELFF. CDR3 nucleotides: TGTGCCAGCAGCCTCCGGACAGGGAAGGGGGAGCTGTTTTTT. The chain has TRBV9 and TRBJ2-2, with 8 nucleotides matching TRBD1. The CDR3 runs 14 residues. Germline V CDR1 and CDR2: SGDLS, YYNGEE. Trimming cost V 4 bases and J 8 bases; bases outside gene matches: 7.

The chain has TRBV4-2 and TRBJ2-5, with 9 bases fitting TRBD2. Trimming removed 2 bases from V and 5 bases from J; junction bases left unmatched: 6. Germline V gene sequence: CDR1 LGHNA, CDR2 YNFKEQ. The CDR3 covers 15 residues. CDR3 DNA: TGTGCCAGCAGCCAACAGGCTAGCGGGATGGAGACCCAGTACTTC. Protein product: CASSQQASGMETQYF.

The DNA for the CDR3 is TGTGCCAGCAGCTTAATATCAGGGGGACAGGCTTTCTTT. This gives the protein CASSLISGGQAFF. This chain joins TRBV7-2 and TRBJ1-1, with 7 bases identical to TRBD1. This CDR3 has 13 amino acids. V lost 2 bases and J lost 11; bases outside the gene matches: 8. CDR1 is SGHTA, CDR2 FQGNSA, per germline.

V and J are TRBV18 and TRBJ2-7; tentatively, D is TRBD1 (5 bases). The CDR3 runs to 12 residues. Between the trimmed V and J ends, which lost 3 bases and 9 bases, there was a span of 12 bases. CDR1 is KGHSH, CDR2 LQKENI, per germline. The CDR3 coding sequence is TGTGCCAGCTCACCGGACATCCTGGGGCAGTACTTC. Its translation: CASSPDILGQYF.

The chain uses TRBV5-8 and TRBJ1-2; a weak D match, TRBD1 (6 bases). The CDR3 sequence is 15 residues long. V lost 1 base and J 7 bases, leaving 17 bases between the germline ends. The V gene's germline CDR1 is SGHTS and CDR2 YDEGEE. The CDR3 here is CASSLSGGQVSGYTF. The DNA for the CDR3 is TGTGCCAGCAGCTTGAGCGGGGGGCAGGTATCTGGCTACACCTTC. Filled out from reference TRBV5-8 and TRBJ1-2, the complete variable domain reads EAGVTQSPTHLIKTRGQQATLRCSPISGHTSVYWYQQALGLGLQFLLWYDEGEERNRGNFPPRFSGRQFPNYSSELNVNALELEDSALYLCASSLSGGQVSGYTFGSGTRLTVV.

The J gene is TRBJ2-1, the V gene TRBV30, with 8 bases that match TRBD2. Per the germline V gene, CDR1 is GTSNPN and CDR2 is SVGIG (reference sequence). The V and J ends lost 4 bases and 0 bases, in that order; junction bases with no gene match: 5. The CDR3 length is 15 residues. The CDR3 bases are TGTGCCTGGAACCCCAGCGGGAGCTCCTACAATGAGCAGTTCTTC. This translates into CAWNPSGSSYNEQFF.

The chain couples TRBV2 to TRBJ1-1; no clear D. Germline V gene sequence: CDR1 SNHLY, CDR2 FYNNEI. The CDR3 has 13 amino acids. The germline V and J ends were trimmed by 6 bases and 5 bases, with 13 bases remaining between them. DNA of the CDR3: TGTGCCAGCAGCGAGATTGAGGGTACTGAAGCTTTCTTT. Translation: CASSEIEGTEAFF. The variable domain in full, completed from reference TRBV2 and TRBJ1-1, reads EPEVTQTPSHQVTQMGQEVILRCVPISNHLYFYWYRQILGQKVEFLVSFYNNEISEKSEIFDDQFSVERPDGSNFTLKIRSTKLEDSAMYFCASSEIEGTEAFFGQGTRLTVV.

CDR3 sequence: CASSLGSDGRVYEQYF. CDR3 nucleotide sequence: TGTGCCAGCAGCTTAGGGTCTGACGGGAGGGTCTACGAGCAGTACTTC. The rearrangement uses TRBV11-2 and TRBJ2-7; TRBD2 agrees at 8 bases. The CDR3 contains 16 residues. Trimming removed 1 base from V and 3 bases from J; junction bases left unmatched: 8. Germline CDR1 is SGHAT and CDR2 is FQNNGV. The entire variable domain, with the rest obtained from reference TRBV11-2 and TRBJ2-7, is as follows: EAGVAQSPRYKIIEKRQSVAFWCNPISGHATLYWYQQILGQGPKLLIQFQNNGVVDDSQLPKDRFSAERLKGVDSTLKIQPAKLEDSAVYLCASSLGSDGRVYEQYFGPGTRLTVT.

The chain is built from TRBV6-5 and TRBJ2-7; a weak D match, TRBD2 (5 bases). CDR1 MNHEY and CDR2 SVGAGI come from the germline V gene. The germline V and J ends were trimmed by 6 bases and 5 bases, with 11 bases remaining between them. The CDR3 extends over 12 amino acids. The DNA of the CDR3 is TGTGCCAGCAGGGACTGGTCCAACGAGCAGTACTTC. Amino acid sequence: CASRDWSNEQYF.

V and J are TRBV28 and TRBJ2-7; 9 bases fit TRBD2. CDR1 is MDHEN and CDR2 is SYDVKM in the germline V gene. After removal of 10 bases from V and 4 bases from J, the junction contained 20 bases not matched to a gene. CDR3 length: 17 residues. CDR3 amino acids: CATIGRTGDSGSYEQYF. The CDR3 coding sequence is TGTGCCACCATTGGCCGCACAGGTGATAGCGGGAGTTACGAGCAGTACTTC.

The chain combines TRBV9 with TRBJ2-7, with D unresolved. With 4 bases removed from V and 4 bases from J, the gap between germline ends came to 18 bases. This CDR3 has 15 amino acids. The germline gives CDR1 SGDLS, CDR2 YYNGEE. CDR3 sequence: CASSPHLGPVYEQYF. The CDR3 nucleotides are TGTGCCAGCAGCCCGCATCTAGGCCCCGTTTACGAGCAGTACTTC. The complete variable domain, with remaining parts taken from reference TRBV9 and TRBJ2-7, reads DSGVTQTPKHLITATGQRVTLRCSPRSGDLSVYWYQQSLDQGLQFLIQYYNGEERAKGNILERFSAQQFPDLHSELNLSSLELGDSALYFCASSPHLGPVYEQYFGPGTRLTVT.

The chain couples TRBV6-6 to TRBJ1-4, with 10 bases fitting TRBD1. Per the germline V gene, CDR1 is MNHNY and CDR2 is SVGAGI (reference sequence). This CDR3 contains 16 residues. J gave up 8 bases and V 5 bases, and 11 bases lay outside the gene matches. This CDR3 reads CASSQGQGKGAEKLFF. CDR3 bases: TGTGCCAGCAGTCAGGGACAGGGGAAAGGGGCCGAAAAACTGTTTTTT.

The chain is built from TRBV19 and TRBJ2-1, with TRBD2 matching 9 bases. Germline CDR1 is LNHDA and CDR2 is SQIVND (reference sequence). V lost 7 bases, J lost 4 bases, and 11 bases stayed unmatched. The CDR3 totals 16 residues. CDR3 residues: CASNPGGTSRYNEQFF. The CDR3 bases are TGTGCCAGTAATCCGGGGGGGACTAGCAGGTACAATGAGCAGTTCTTC.

This chain joins TRBV4-1 and TRBJ2-7; TRBD1 matches 9 bases. Trimming took 4 bases from V and 2 from J; bases not matched to a gene: 6. This CDR3 spans 15 amino acids. CDR1 is MGHRA, CDR2 YSYEKL, per germline. The CDR3 sequence is CASSPGTGITYEQYF. The CDR3 region has the DNA TGCGCCAGCAGCCCGGGGACAGGGATAACCTACGAGCAGTACTTC.

The rearrangement joins TRBV28 to TRBJ1-1, with a possible D match to TRBD1 (6 bases). From germline, CDR1 is MDHEN and CDR2 SYDVKM. The CDR3 sequence is 13 residues long. The V and J ends lost 3 bases and 4 bases respectively, with 9 bases between them. The CDR3 sequence: CASSFLGATEAFF. CDR3 in DNA: TGTGCCAGCAGTTTTTTGGGGGCCACTGAAGCTTTCTTT.